The 29 T cell receptor beta chains in this list originate from one sample, sequenced in a study of cytomegalovirus exposure and HLA in healthy donors. PCR was performed using 60 Vbeta and 13 Jbeta primers. The method was immunoSEQ multiplex PCR; TCRdb's version includes in-frame clones alone and lacks a portion of them. The sample records about 160,000 clones, 82% being singletons. The sequencing input was PBMCs. The source is a girl aged 10 to 17 in good health and CMV-seropositive.

The chain employs TRBV27 and TRBJ2-2; 9 nucleotides align to TRBD1. CDR3 length: 17 amino acids. Trimming at V came to 6 bases and at J to 4 bases, leaving 12 bases not matched to a gene. Germline CDR1 reads MNHEY; CDR2 reads SMNVEV (reference sequence). The CDR3 DNA follows: TGTGCCAGCAGGGGACAGGGTTCGACGTCAGGCACCGGGGAGCTGTTTTTT. Its translation: CASRGQGSTSGTGELFF.

J is TRBJ2-7 and V is TRBV29-1; the D gene is possibly TRBD1 (5 bases). This CDR3 has 18 amino acids. V was trimmed by 0 bases and J by 1 base, leaving 22 bases between them. Per germline, CDR1 SQVTM and CDR2 ANQGSEA. In DNA, the CDR3 is TGCAGCGTTGAAGACCCCTCCGATCGCCCTAAGGGGTCCTACGAGCAGTACTTC. Protein: CSVEDPSDRPKGSYEQYF.

The count of this clone is one. The chain has TRBV30 and TRBJ1-2; 7 nucleotides align to TRBD1. Germline-derived CDR1 and CDR2 are GTSNPN and SVGIG (reference sequence). The CDR3 runs to 15 residues. Trimming cost V 0 bases and J 4 bases; bases outside gene matches: 8. This chain's CDR3 is CAWSVPSGQFYGYTF. The DNA for the CDR3 is TGTGCCTGGAGTGTACCTTCGGGACAGTTCTATGGCTACACCTTC.

V and J are TRBV6-5 and TRBJ1-5; a possible D gene is TRBD1 (5 bases). With 8 bases removed from V and 6 bases from J, the gap between germline ends came to 17 bases. This CDR3 is 14 amino acids long. Germline CDR1 and CDR2: MNHEY and SVGAGI. This CDR3 is CASVKVGASQPQHF. The CDR3 nucleotides are TGTGCCAGCGTCAAGGTAGGGGCTAGTCAGCCCCAGCATTTT.

In this sample, this clone turned up once. V and J are TRBV29-1 and TRBJ2-7; D might be TRBD2 (5 bases). The germline gives CDR1 SQVTM, CDR2 ANQGSEA. The V end was cut by 6 bases, the J end by 3 bases, with 18 bases between. This CDR3 comprises 14 residues. The CDR3 sequence is CSVQAGPGSYEQYF. The CDR3 region has the DNA TGCAGCGTACAAGCCGGTCCGGGAAGCTACGAGCAGTACTTC.

There are a few counts of this clone. The rearrangement links TRBV6-1 to TRBJ2-1; 13 bases map to TRBD2. The CDR3 is 17 residues long. Germline assignment: CDR1 MNHNS and CDR2 SASEGT. The trim removed 3 bases at V and 9 bases at J, leaving 11 bases unmatched. CDR3 nucleotides: TGTGCCAGCAGTGACTTGAGGACTAGCGGGAGTGCAACTGAGCAGTTCTTC. Translating gives CASSDLRTSGSATEQFF.

The J gene is TRBJ2-7, the V gene TRBV30, with 7 bases that match TRBD2. This CDR3 has 13 amino acids. Trimming removed 2 bases from V and 0 bases from J; junction bases left unmatched: 1. Germline lookup yields CDR1 GTSNPN and CDR2 SVGIG (reference sequence). CDR3 nucleotides: TGTGCCTGGAGTTGGGGGGGCTCCTACGAGCAGTACTTC. Protein product: CAWSWGGSYEQYF.

The rearrangement links TRBV7-9 to TRBJ1-2, with 7 bases that match TRBD1. The germline V gene encodes CDR1 SEHNR and CDR2 FQNEAQ (reference sequence). This CDR3 comprises 18 residues. J was trimmed by 5 bases and V by 3 bases; bases with no gene match: 18. For the CDR3, the DNA is TGTGCCAGCAGCTTCGATGGGACAGCCGGCGCTCAAGCATATGGCTACACCTTC. It is translated as CASSFDGTAGAQAYGYTF.

The CDR3 bases are TGTGCCAGCAGCTCGGCTAGCGGGACTCCTAAGTGGGAGCAGTTCTTC. Translating it yields CASSSASGTPKWEQFF. The chain combines TRBV7-8 with TRBJ2-1, with 9 positions matching TRBD2. The CDR3 covers 16 residues. V trimming: 4 bases; J trimming: 10 bases; junction bases outside the gene matches: 14. The germline V gene has CDR1 SGHVS and CDR2 FQNEAQ.

V gene TRBV27 combines with J gene TRBJ2-3; 11 nucleotides align to TRBD2. The V segment lost 1 base and the J segment 3 bases; nucleotides outside the gene matches: 0. CDR1 and CDR2 (germline): MNHEY, SMNVEV (reference sequence). This CDR3 is 15 amino acids long. The CDR3 region has the DNA TGTGCCAGCAGTTTATTAGCGGGGGGGACAGATACGCAGTATTTT. Protein product: CASSLLAGGTDTQYF.

This chain uses TRBV29-1 with TRBJ2-7; D might be TRBD1 (5 bases). The V and J ends lost 4 bases and 3 bases respectively, with 10 bases between them. Germline V CDR1 and CDR2: SQVTM, ANQGSEA. The CDR3 extends over 12 amino acids. CDR3 amino acids: CSVGVGHYEQYF. For the CDR3, the DNA is TGCAGCGTTGGGGTCGGACACTACGAGCAGTACTTC.

The V and J genes are TRBV6-5 and TRBJ1-4; no clear D gene. In germline, CDR1 is MNHEY, CDR2 SVGAGI. CDR3 length: 15 residues. The V end lost 0 bases, the J end lost 1 base, and 6 bases lay between the germline ends. CDR3 loop: CASSYSGLTNEKLFF. CDR3 nucleotides: TGTGCCAGCAGTTACTCCGGACTAACTAATGAAAAACTGTTTTTT.

This clone occurred once. One end of the junction does not line up with germline, which may come from a read error. The chain combines TRBV30 with TRBJ2-7; the D gene is possibly TRBD2 (5 bases). There are 13 residues in the CDR3. Germline CDR1 and CDR2: GTSNPN and SVGIG (reference sequence). The CDR3 coding sequence is TGTGCCTGGAGTGTAGAGCGGAGATACGGGCAGTACTTC. This translates into CAWSVERRYGQYF.

This rearrangement joins TRBV21-1 to TRBJ1-1; the D segment call TRBD1 is taken from the table without a DNA check. TRBV21-1 is noted as a pseudogene. The CDR3 has 16 residues. The CDR3 DNA reads as TGTGCCAGCAGCAAAGAGACAGGCAGGGGGAGCACTGAAGCTTTCTTT. Its protein product is CASSKETGRGSTEAFF.

This clone was recorded once. This chain uses TRBV9 with TRBJ2-3; TRBD2 agrees at 12 bases. After removal of 4 bases from V and 8 bases from J, the junction contained 14 bases not matched to a gene. Germline V gene data show CDR1 as SGDLS and CDR2 as YYNGEE. The CDR3 runs to 17 residues. The CDR3 DNA reads as TGTGCCAGCAGCTCTCGATCCCGACTAGCGGGAGTTGGTACGCAGTATTTT. The encoded protein is CASSSRSRLAGVGTQYF.

J is TRBJ2-1 and V is TRBV29-1; D might be TRBD2 (6 bases). CDR1 and CDR2 from the germline V gene are SQVTM and ANQGSEA. CDR3 length: 14 residues. Trimming stripped 0 bases from V and 0 bases from J, with 6 bases between. The CDR3 protein is CSVEEGGSYNEQFF. As DNA, the CDR3 is TGCAGCGTTGAAGAGGGAGGCTCCTACAATGAGCAGTTCTTC.

A remark on this clone: Germline is not matched at one junction end, which may reflect a read error. The CDR3 spells CNPHRERGARTEAFF. In DNA, the CDR3 is TGCAATCCTCATCGGGAACGGGGGGCTCGGACTGAAGCTTTCTTT. The genes are TRBV6-1 and TRBJ1-1; D possibly corresponds to TRBD1 (6 bases). The CDR3 runs 15 residues. Germline V gives CDR1 MNHNS, CDR2 SASEGT.

The chain carries TRBV6-6 and TRBJ1-4, with unresolved D. Germline-derived CDR1 and CDR2 are MNHNY and SVGAGI (reference sequence). The CDR3 consists of 13 residues. V dropped 2 bases and J dropped 6 bases, with 7 bases sitting between them. The CDR3 coding sequence is TGTGCCAGCAGTTACACGCGGGATGAAAAACTGTTTTTT. This gives the protein CASSYTRDEKLFF.

The chain recombines TRBV5-6 with TRBJ2-1; D is unresolved. The germline CDR1 and CDR2 sequences are SGHDT and YYEEEE. CDR3 length: 18 amino acids. V lost 0 bases and J 0 bases, leaving 16 bases between the germline ends. The CDR3 coding sequence is TGTGCCAGCAGCTTGGGTGGGCCCTCGGAAAGCTCCTACAATGAGCAGTTCTTC. Translated: CASSLGGPSESSYNEQFF.

The sample holds one count of this clone. V is TRBV6-6 and J is TRBJ1-5; no clear D gene. V lost 2 bases, J lost 2 bases, and 7 bases lay in between. Germline V lookup: CDR1 MNHNY, CDR2 SVGAGI (reference sequence). The CDR3 has 14 amino acids. The CDR3 DNA sequence: TGTGCCAGCAGTTACAGGGAGGGCAATCAGCCCCAGCATTTT. Protein product: CASSYREGNQPQHF.

The chain employs TRBV5-6 and TRBJ2-1, with TRBD2 identical over 13 bases. Germline V CDR1 and CDR2: SGHDT, YYEEEE. The CDR3 length is 17 residues. V trimming: 3 bases; J trimming: 0 bases; junction bases outside the gene matches: 3. DNA for the CDR3: TGTGCCAGCAGCTGGACTAGCGGGGGAGGCTCCTACAATGAGCAGTTCTTC. Protein sequence: CASSWTSGGGSYNEQFF. The full variable domain, rest sourced from reference TRBV5-6 and TRBJ2-1, is DAGVTQSPTHLIKTRGQQVTLRCSPKSGHDTVSWYQQALGQGPQFIFQYYEEEERQRGNFPDRFSGHQFPNYSSELNVNALLLGDSALYLCASSWTSGGGSYNEQFFGPGTRLTVL.

The chain employs TRBV7-3 and TRBJ2-2; 8 bases fit TRBD1. J lost 4 bases, V lost 5 bases, and 3 bases had no gene match. This CDR3 has 14 amino acids. Germline V gene lookup returns CDR1 SGHTA and CDR2 FQGTGA. In DNA, the CDR3 is TGTGCCAGCAGCCCAGACAGGGGCACCGGGGAGCTGTTTTTT. Residues: CASSPDRGTGELFF.

The chain is built from TRBV27 and TRBJ2-3, with TRBD2 identical over 8 bases. Losses at the gene ends were 5 bases for V and 8 bases for J; bases not matched to a gene: 18. The CDR3 length is 17 residues. Germline assignment: CDR1 MNHEY and CDR2 SMNVEV (reference sequence). CDR3: CASSPLQGLGPLGTQYF. DNA of the CDR3: TGTGCCAGCAGTCCACTACAGGGACTAGGTCCATTGGGTACGCAGTATTTT.

This clone appeared a single time. The chain carries TRBV6-1 and TRBJ2-6; 7 bases fit TRBD1. Looked up from germline, CDR1 is MNHNS and CDR2 is SASEGT. This CDR3 spans 15 amino acids. Losses at the gene ends were 5 bases for V and 0 bases for J; bases not matched to a gene: 1. The CDR3 protein is CASSPGGSGANVLTF. Here the CDR3 DNA reads TGTGCCAGCAGTCCAGGGGGCTCTGGGGCCAACGTCCTGACTTTC.

The chain combines TRBV6-5 with TRBJ2-7; 10 nucleotides agree with TRBD1. This CDR3 has 15 residues. Germline V gives CDR1 MNHEY, CDR2 SVGAGI. V lost 6 bases, J lost 4 bases, and 9 bases stayed unmatched. CDR3 sequence reads: CASSRGQGFRYEQYF. The CDR3 DNA reads as TGTGCCAGCAGCAGGGGACAGGGGTTTCGGTACGAGCAGTACTTC.

The rearrangement links TRBV18 to TRBJ1-2; 7 bases match TRBD1. With V trimmed by 3 bases and J by 2 bases, 6 bases remained unmatched. This CDR3 is built from 15 residues. Germline assignment: CDR1 KGHSH and CDR2 LQKENI. The CDR3 here is CASSPTTTGNYGYTF. The CDR3 DNA reads TGTGCCAGCTCACCGACTACGACAGGGAACTATGGCTACACCTTC.

The V gene is TRBV7-9, the J gene TRBJ1-1; 7 bases align to TRBD1. This CDR3 comprises 14 residues. V gave up 3 bases and J gave up 1 base; unmatched junction bases: 2. Germline CDR1 and CDR2: SEHNR and FQNEAQ (reference sequence). CDR3 nucleotides: TGTGCCAGCAGCTTGGGACAGTCGAACACTGAAGCTTTCTTT. This translates into CASSLGQSNTEAFF. Using reference TRBV7-9 and TRBJ1-1 for the parts outside the CDR3, the full variable domain is DTGVSQNPRHKITKRGQNVTFRCDPISEHNRLYWYRQTLGQGPEFLTYFQNEAQLEKSRLLSDRFSAERPKGSFSTLEIQRTEQGDSAMYLCASSLGQSNTEAFFGQGTRLTVV.

This chain connects TRBV19 to TRBJ1-2; TRBD1 is a possible D gene (5 bases). V gave up 2 bases and J gave up 2 bases, with 15 bases separating them. Looked up from germline, CDR1 is LNHDA and CDR2 is SQIVND (reference sequence). The CDR3 runs 16 residues. Here the CDR3 reads CASSIYTGTRNYGYTF. CDR3 nucleotide sequence: TGTGCCAGTAGTATATATACAGGTACGAGGAACTATGGCTACACCTTC.

The chain recombines TRBV5-5 with TRBJ1-1; 7 bases map to TRBD1. J gave up 4 bases and V 0 bases, and 6 bases lay outside the gene matches. This CDR3 has 15 amino acids. CDR1 is SGHKS, CDR2 YYEKEE, per germline (reference sequence). In DNA form, the CDR3 reads TGTGCCAGCAGCTTGGCCTACGACAGGGCCACTGAAGCTTTCTTT. Translating gives CASSLAYDRATEAFF.